These 20 T cell receptor beta chains were sequenced from one sample in a study of Ad26.COV2.S vaccination and SARS-CoV-2 variants. Treatment in this sample: roughly 19 received Ad26.COV2.S at low or high dose, single or two shots; roughly 5 received placebo; per-sample allocation not given. Vaccine and placebo recipients were sampled on day 63 after the first injection. TCRdb keeps only in-frame clones here, not all; method: immunoSEQ multiplex PCR. The sample has 300,000 to 400,000 clones, roughly 86% seen once. Sample: peripheral blood, taken in a trial of Ad26.COV2.S vaccine versus placebo. Receptors originate from a person aged 18-60 years who received the Ad26.COV2.S COVID-19 vaccine or a placebo.

The chain is built from TRBV6-2 or TRBV6-3 and TRBJ1-2; TRBD1 matches 10 bases. Germline assignment: CDR1 MNHEY and CDR2 SVGEGT. J lost 5 bases, V lost 5 bases, and 8 bases had no gene match. This CDR3 has 15 residues. In DNA form, the CDR3 reads TGTGCCAGCAGTCTGGACAGGGGGACCTGGTATGGCTACACCTTC. Translating it yields CASSLDRGTWYGYTF.

V is TRBV6-5 and J is TRBJ2-7; possible D gene TRBD1, 5 bases. In germline, CDR1 is MNHEY, CDR2 SVGAGI. Trimming took off 4 bases at V and 4 bases at J, with 17 bases between the two ends. The CDR3 sequence is 15 residues long. The chain's CDR3 is CASSFLRTTPYEQYF. In nucleotides, the CDR3 is TGTGCCAGCAGTTTCTTACGGACAACTCCTTACGAGCAGTACTTC.

This clone was recorded once. The chain couples TRBV6-2 or TRBV6-3 to TRBJ2-1; 13 nucleotides match TRBD2. Per germline, CDR1 MNHEY and CDR2 SVGEGT. The CDR3 extends over 18 amino acids. V lost 4 bases and J lost 8; bases outside the gene matches: 14. The CDR3 is CASSSRTSGGSRYHEQFF. DNA for the CDR3: TGTGCCAGCAGTTCGCGGACTAGCGGGGGATCTCGGTATCATGAGCAGTTCTTC.

The table lists this clone with a count of one. This sequence joins TRBV4-1 and TRBJ1-2; 7 bases map to TRBD1. This CDR3 contains 16 residues. CDR1 and CDR2 (germline): MGHRA, YSYEKL. V gave up 1 base and J gave up 7 bases; unmatched junction bases: 12. The CDR3 sequence: CASSQGRGWQLAGYTF. CDR3 DNA sequence: TGCGCCAGCAGCCAAGGCAGGGGGTGGCAGCTGGCTGGCTACACCTTC.

The chain uses TRBV5-1 and TRBJ1-2; D may be TRBD1 (5 bases). Trimming left V 0 bases short and J 4 bases short, with 10 bases between. Per the germline V gene, CDR1 is SGHRS and CDR2 is YFSETQ. This CDR3 is built from 14 residues. In DNA, the CDR3 is TGCGCCAGCAGCTTGGCAGGGATCGGCTATGGCTACACCTTC. The encoded protein is CASSLAGIGYGYTF. The full variable domain, with the rest looked up from reference TRBV5-1 and TRBJ1-2, is KAGVTQTPRYLIKTRGQQVTLSCSPISGHRSVSWYQQTPGQGLQFLFEYFSETQRNKGNFPGRFSGRQFSNSRSEMNVSTLELGDSALYLCASSLAGIGYGYTFGSGTRLTVV.

The table lists this clone with a few counts. The rearrangement joins TRBV11-2 to TRBJ1-1, with no clear D. Germline CDR1 reads SGHAT; CDR2 reads FQNNGV. V was cut by 0 bases and J by 0 bases, with 2 bases left in between. The CDR3 is 13 amino acids. CDR3 DNA sequence: TGTGCCAGCAGCTTAGAGGTGAACACTGAAGCTTTCTTT. Translating it yields CASSLEVNTEAFF.

The chain combines TRBV11-2 with TRBJ2-1, with D unresolved. Trimming took off 5 bases at V and 4 bases at J, with 9 bases between the two ends. Per the germline V gene, CDR1 is SGHAT and CDR2 is FQNNGV. This CDR3 spans 13 amino acids. The CDR3 sequence is CASSKTTYNEQFF. The CDR3 bases are TGTGCCAGCAGCAAAACGACTTACAATGAGCAGTTCTTC.

The chain links TRBV7-9 to TRBJ2-2; D assignment may be TRBD1 or TRBD2 (5 bases each). Germline V gives CDR1 SEHNR, CDR2 FQNEAQ (reference sequence). The V end lost 10 bases, the J end lost 4 bases, and 10 bases lay between the germline ends. The CDR3 runs 12 residues. The CDR3 spells CAIHGGTGELFF. CDR3 coding DNA: TGTGCCATCCATGGGGGCACCGGGGAGCTGTTTTTT.

This chain links TRBV3-1 (or the pseudogene TRBV3-2) with TRBJ1-1, with 7 bases matching TRBD1. The ends lost 1 base at V and 7 bases at J; junction bases unmatched: 9. The CDR3 has 15 amino acids. In germline, CDR1 is LGHDT, CDR2 YNNKEL (reference sequence). DNA for the CDR3: TGTGCCAGCAGCCAAGCCCTGGGAGGGGGCCTTGAAGCTTTCTTT. This codes for CASSQALGGGLEAFF.

This clone came up once. The chain has TRBV11-2 and TRBJ1-2; TRBD1 might be the D (6 bases). Germline V lookup: CDR1 SGHAT, CDR2 FQNNGV. The CDR3 runs to 16 residues. Between the trimmed V and J ends, which lost 3 bases and 0 bases, there was a span of 14 bases. The DNA for the CDR3 is TGTGCCAGCAGCTTCGGGGGCAGCGGGTCTAACTATGGCTACACCTTC. Protein: CASSFGGSGSNYGYTF.

The rearrangement links TRBV5-1 to TRBJ1-2; unclear D gene. Germline values: CDR1 SGHRS, CDR2 YFSETQ. The CDR3 totals 13 residues. Trimming stripped 1 base from V and 4 bases from J, with 8 bases between. The CDR3 sequence: CASSLSISYGYTF. The CDR3 coding sequence is TGCGCCAGCAGCTTGAGTATATCCTATGGCTACACCTTC.

This clone showed up just once. The rearrangement links TRBV5-1 to TRBJ2-1; 9 nucleotides match TRBD1. This CDR3 spans 17 amino acids. The germline V gene has CDR1 SGHRS and CDR2 YFSETQ. Unmatched junction bases numbered 10, after V lost 2 bases and J lost 4 bases. The CDR3 is CASSLTGLQGAYNEQFF. CDR3 nucleotides: TGCGCCAGCAGCTTAACGGGTTTACAGGGGGCTTACAATGAGCAGTTCTTC. The full variable domain, rest sourced from reference TRBV5-1 and TRBJ2-1, is KAGVTQTPRYLIKTRGQQVTLSCSPISGHRSVSWYQQTPGQGLQFLFEYFSETQRNKGNFPGRFSGRQFSNSRSEMNVSTLELGDSALYLCASSLTGLQGAYNEQFFGPGTRLTVL.

This rearrangement joins TRBV12-5 to TRBJ1-5, with 7 positions matching TRBD1. The CDR3 totals 16 residues. In germline, CDR1 is LGHNT, CDR2 FRNRAP. The trim removed 3 bases at V and 4 bases at J, leaving 9 bases unmatched. The CDR3 nucleotides are TGTGCTAGTGGTTTACCCCCACAGGGGCCTAATCAGCCCCAGCATTTT. As protein: CASGLPPQGPNQPQHF.

The chain carries TRBV7-6 and TRBJ2-7; no clear D gene. Germline lookup yields CDR1 SGHVS and CDR2 FNYEAQ. Trimming pared 0 bases from V and 9 bases from J, leaving 12 bases between. The CDR3 covers 13 residues. The CDR3 loop reads CASSLAIDERQYF. CDR3 in DNA: TGTGCCAGCAGCTTAGCCATCGATGAGCGGCAGTACTTC.

The chain employs TRBV5-4 and TRBJ1-2, with a possible D match to TRBD1 (6 bases). This CDR3 contains 16 residues. V lost 1 base and J 2 bases, leaving 15 bases between the germline ends. CDR1 SGHNT and CDR2 YYREEE come from the germline V gene (reference sequence). The DNA of the CDR3 is TGTGCCAGCAGCTTGAGTTCCGGACAGACCAACTATGGCTACACCTTC. It translates to CASSLSSGQTNYGYTF.

The chain carries TRBV7-9 and TRBJ2-1; D not certain. Trimming cost V 3 bases and J 2 bases, with 5 bases left between them. From germline, CDR1 is SEHNR and CDR2 FQNEAQ (reference sequence). CDR3 length: 13 amino acids. CDR3 loop: CASSLTAYNEQFF. The CDR3 DNA reads TGTGCCAGCAGCTTGACGGCCTACAATGAGCAGTTCTTC.

As regards this clone: The sample holds other DNA sequences that translate to the same CDR3. The chain couples TRBV20-1 to TRBJ1-5; possible D gene TRBD1, 6 bases. This CDR3 contains 13 residues. Looked up from germline, CDR1 is DFQATT and CDR2 is SNEGSKA (reference sequence). Trimming removed 3 bases from V and 7 bases from J, with 13 bases in between. CDR3 loop: CSASGGAGQPQHF. The CDR3 region has the DNA TGCAGTGCTAGTGGGGGGGCGGGACAGCCCCAGCATTTT.

The chain combines TRBV15 with TRBJ1-2, with 7 bases that match TRBD1. The J segment lost 6 bases and the V segment lost 8 bases, leaving 9 bases of the junction unmatched. The germline CDR1 and CDR2 sequences are LNHNV and YYDKDF (reference sequence). The CDR3 loop spans 13 amino acids. The CDR3 is CATQTGRVDGYTF. In DNA form, the CDR3 reads TGTGCCACCCAGACAGGGCGGGTAGATGGCTACACCTTC.

The J gene is TRBJ1-5, the V gene TRBV4-3; no firm D call. Trimming cost V 1 base and J 6 bases, with 13 bases left between them. The germline V gene encodes CDR1 LGHNA and CDR2 YSLEER. The length of the CDR3 is 15 residues. This CDR3 is CASSQVGDGSQPQHF. CDR3 DNA sequence: TGCGCCAGCAGCCAAGTCGGGGATGGCAGTCAGCCCCAGCATTTT.

The rearrangement links TRBV4-3 to TRBJ2-2; D remains unclear. V gave up 0 bases and J gave up 0 bases, with 5 bases separating them. From germline, CDR1 is LGHNA and CDR2 YSLEER. The CDR3 runs 15 residues. The CDR3 DNA reads as TGCGCCAGCAGCCAAGACAGGACGAACACCGGGGAGCTGTTTTTT. The encoded protein is CASSQDRTNTGELFF.